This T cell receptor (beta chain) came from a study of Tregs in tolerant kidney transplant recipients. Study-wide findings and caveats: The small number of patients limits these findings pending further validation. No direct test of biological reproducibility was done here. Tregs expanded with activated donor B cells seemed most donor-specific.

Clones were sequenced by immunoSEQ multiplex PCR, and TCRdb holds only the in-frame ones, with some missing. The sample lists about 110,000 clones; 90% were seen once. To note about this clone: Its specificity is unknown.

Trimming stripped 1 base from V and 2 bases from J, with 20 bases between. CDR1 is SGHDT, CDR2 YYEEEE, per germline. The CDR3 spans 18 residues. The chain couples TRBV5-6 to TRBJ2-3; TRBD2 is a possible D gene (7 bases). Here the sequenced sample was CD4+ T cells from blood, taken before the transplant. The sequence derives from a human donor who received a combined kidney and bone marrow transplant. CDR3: CASSLLGMAGATTDTQYF. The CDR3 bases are TGTGCCAGCAGCTTGTTAGGAATGGCGGGGGCCACCACAGATACGCAGTATTTT.